This is a list of T cell receptor beta chains from one sample in a study of blood T cell repertoires in COVID-19. TCRdb keeps only in-frame clones here, not all; method: immunoSEQ multiplex PCR. The sample comprises nearly 200,000 clones, 89% of which are singletons, and over 7% rests with the top ten. Input material: PBMCs or T cells enriched from blood (not recorded which). All receptors derive from a young woman who had recovered from COVID-19. CDR3s include the opening cysteine and the closing phenylalanine or tryptophan. A D gene is named only where the DNA matches it firmly. Rows give clone size only sometimes, using once, few, many, or a class for an expanded clone.

V,J,D,size,DNA,CDR3
TRBV7-2,TRBJ2-2,-,-,TGTGCCAGCAGCTTAGGCAACTACGGGGAGCTGTTTTTT,CASSLGNYGELFF
TRBV23-1,TRBJ1-4,-,-,TGCGCCAGCAGTCAAGGCCCGCAGCGTAATGAAAAACTGTTTTTT,CASSQGPQRNEKLFF
TRBV5-1,TRBJ1-2,-,-,TGCGCCAGCACCCAGGGACTTGGCTACACCTTC,CASTQGLGYTF
TRBV27,TRBJ1-5,-,once,TGTGCCAGCAGTTTAAGTAGTTATCAGCCCCAGCATTTT,CASSLSSYQPQHF
TRBV27,TRBJ1-5,-,-,TGTGCCAGCAGTTTTTGGGCAGGGTCGGGTCAGCCCCAGCATTTT,CASSFWAGSGQPQHF
TRBV27,TRBJ1-2,-,-,TGTGCCAGCAGCAACAATTACTATGGCTACACCTTC,CASSNNYYGYTF
TRBV29-1,TRBJ2-7,TRBD1,-,TGCAGCGTTGAAGATGGGGGACAGGTGTCCTACGAGCAGTACTTC,CSVEDGGQVSYEQYF
TRBV5-1,TRBJ2-3,-,-,TGCGCCAGCAGCCCAGAAAGGAGCACGGTCTCCGATACGCAGTATTTT,CASSPERSTVSDTQYF
TRBV4-1,TRBJ1-1,-,-,TGCGCCAGCAGCGGAACAAGGTTCGGGGGGGCTCAGGGTGAAGCTTTCTTT,CASSGTRFGGAQGEAFF
TRBV5-5,TRBJ1-3,TRBD1,-,TGTGCCAGCAGCAAAACAGGGGCTGGAAACACCATATATTTT,CASSKTGAGNTIYF
TRBV15,TRBJ1-3,-,-,TGTGCCACCAGCAGAGATCATCCGGGGTCGGGAAACACCATATATTTT,CATSRDHPGSGNTIYF
TRBV6-5,TRBJ2-3,TRBD1,-,TGTGCCAGCAGTTTATCGGACAGGGCGACAGATACGCAGTATTTT,CASSLSDRATDTQYF
TRBV9,TRBJ2-4,TRBD2,once,TGTGCCAGCAGCCGCGGGGGAAACATTCAGTACTTC,CASSRGGNIQYF
TRBV9,TRBJ1-1,-,-,TGTGCCAGCAGCGTAGGGTCGGGGATGAACACTGAAGCTTTCTTT,CASSVGSGMNTEAFF
TRBV11-3,TRBJ2-1,TRBD2,-,TGTGCCAGCAGCTTAGGCGGGACTAGCGGGGGAAGTAATGAGCAGTTCTTC,CASSLGGTSGGSNEQFF
TRBV7-9,TRBJ2-7,-,-,TGTGCCAGCAGCTTAACTAGCCGAATGTACGAGCAGTACTTC,CASSLTSRMYEQYF
TRBV27,TRBJ2-1,TRBD2,-,TGTGCCAGCAGTTTGGCTCGACTAGCGATCGGCAATGAGCAGTTCTTC,CASSLARLAIGNEQFF
TRBV9,TRBJ2-7,TRBD2,-,TGTGCCAGCAGCCCTCAGCGGGGGGGCCTCTACGAGCAGTACTTC,CASSPQRGGLYEQYF
TRBV7-2,TRBJ2-4,TRBD2,-,TGTGCCAGCAGCTTATCGGCCGGGGGGGCCAAAAACATTCAGTACTTC,CASSLSAGGAKNIQYF
TRBV5-8,TRBJ2-3,TRBD2,once,TGTGCCAGCAGCCCCGGGACTAGCGGTACAGATACGCAGTATTTT,CASSPGTSGTDTQYF
TRBV28,TRBJ2-2,-,-,TGTGCCAGCAGTTTAGGAGGGTCGGACGGGGAGCTGTTTTTT,CASSLGGSDGELFF
TRBV28,TRBJ1-1,-,-,TGTGCCAGCAGTTTCCAGGCAGGGAACACTGAAGCTTTCTTT,CASSFQAGNTEAFF
TRBV10-3,TRBJ1-1,-,-,TGTGCCATCAGGACCGACACGTCCACTGAAGCTTTCTTT,CAIRTDTSTEAFF
TRBV3-1/TRBV3-2,TRBJ2-7,-,-,TGTGCCAGCAGCCAAGAAGAGGGGGTCCCGCGGTCCTACGAGCAGTACTTC,CASSQEEGVPRSYEQYF
TRBV27,TRBJ2-1,TRBD1,once,TGTGCCAGCAGTTTAGGGACAGCTCCTGTCTACAATGAGCAGTTCTTC,CASSLGTAPVYNEQFF
TRBV4-1,TRBJ1-2,-,-,TGCGCCAGCAGCCAAGACCGCGGAGGGCTCTATGGCTACACCTTC,CASSQDRGGLYGYTF
TRBV6-5,TRBJ1-2,TRBD1,-,TGTGCCAGCACTCAGACGCAGGGGGCGAGTGGCTACACCTTC,CASTQTQGASGYTF
TRBV4-1,TRBJ2-1,TRBD2,-,TGCGCCAGCAGCCAGACTCCACTAGCGAACTTCTACAATGAGCAGTTCTTC,CASSQTPLANFYNEQFF
TRBV5-1,TRBJ1-3,-,-,TGCGCCAGCTCGATCGGGGGATACTCTGGAAACACCATATATTTT,CASSIGGYSGNTIYF
TRBV12-3/TRBV12-4,TRBJ1-6,-,-,TGTGCCAGCAGCCTACAGTTAAGTTCACCCCTCCACTTT,CASSLQLSSPLHF
TRBV4-1,TRBJ2-1,TRBD2,-,TGCGCCAGCAGCCATCGACTAGCGGAGGACCAGTTCTTC,CASSHRLAEDQFF
TRBV30,TRBJ1-6,TRBD1,once,TGTGCCTGGAGAAAATCGGACAGGGGGGCTTCACCCCTCCACTTT,CAWRKSDRGASPLHF
TRBV19,TRBJ1-1,TRBD1,-,TGTGCCAGTAGTACGGGACAGACCATGAACACTGAAGCTTTCTTT,CASSTGQTMNTEAFF
TRBV2,TRBJ2-5,TRBD2,-,TGTGCCAGCAGCACCGAGACTAGCGGGGGGGGAGAGACCCAGTACTTC,CASSTETSGGGETQYF
TRBV28,TRBJ1-5,-,-,TGTGCCAGCAGTTTATTAAGCGTTCAGCCCCAGCATTTT,CASSLLSVQPQHF
TRBV5-1,TRBJ2-3,TRBD2,-,TGCGCCAGCAGGTTGGGACTAGCGGGGGGAGATACGCAGTATTTT,CASRLGLAGGDTQYF
TRBV11-1,TRBJ2-7,TRBD2,-,TGTGCCAGCAGCTTTCCTAGCGGGGGCGAGGGCGAGCAGTACTTC,CASSFPSGGEGEQYF
TRBV2,TRBJ1-6,TRBD1,-,TGTGCCAGCAGGACAGGGAGGCAGGGAAATTCACCCCTCCACTTT,CASRTGRQGNSPLHF
TRBV27,TRBJ2-7,-,-,TGTGCCAGCGCCTTCTGGGCGTACGAGCAGTACTTC,CASAFWAYEQYF
TRBV5-6,TRBJ2-3,TRBD1,-,TGTGCCAGCAGCTCACAGACAGGGAGCACAGATACGCAGTATTTT,CASSSQTGSTDTQYF
TRBV9,TRBJ1-2,-,-,TGTGCCAGCAGGGGATCGACAGCATCCTATGGCTACACCTTC,CASRGSTASYGYTF
TRBV24-1,TRBJ1-2,-,-,TGTGCCACCAGTGATCGACAGTTTAACTATGGCTACACCTTC,CATSDRQFNYGYTF
TRBV3-1/TRBV3-2,TRBJ1-2,TRBD1,once,TGTGCCAGCAGCCCAGACAGGGGGATCTATGGCTACACCTTC,CASSPDRGIYGYTF
TRBV11-1,TRBJ2-1,-,-,TGTGCCAGCAGCTTAGTGGGGGGGCGCTGGGATGAGCAGTTCTTC,CASSLVGGRWDEQFF
TRBV6-2/TRBV6-3,TRBJ2-4,-,-,TGTGCCAGCAGTTACTTGGCGGTTCAGTACTTC,CASSYLAVQYF
TRBV5-1,TRBJ1-1,TRBD1,-,TGCGCCAGCAGCCGAAACAGGGGGCGTAGCACTGAAGCTTTCTTT,CASSRNRGRSTEAFF
TRBV28,TRBJ2-7,TRBD1,-,TGTGCCAGCAGTCCACAGGGGGACAGACCCTACGAGCAGTACTTC,CASSPQGDRPYEQYF
TRBV19,TRBJ1-1,-,-,TGTGCCAGTAGAGACAGGAACACTGAAGCTTTCTTT,CASRDRNTEAFF
TRBV30,TRBJ2-7,-,-,TGTGCCTGGAGGCAGGGAGGGGGGTACGAGCAGTACTTC,CAWRQGGGYEQYF
TRBV2,TRBJ2-1,TRBD2,-,TGTGCCAGCATCAGGGCGGGACTAGCGGGTAATGAGCAGTTCTTC,CASIRAGLAGNEQFF
TRBV27,TRBJ2-5,-,-,TGTGCCAGCAGTATTTCAGGGGAAGAGACCCAGTACTTC,CASSISGEETQYF
TRBV6-1,TRBJ1-6,TRBD1,-,TGTGCCAGCAGTGACGCAGGGGGTTGGTCACCCCTCCACTTT,CASSDAGGWSPLHF
TRBV30,TRBJ1-2,-,once,TGTGCCTGGAGTCCCTCCACAGGGTTTGGCTACACCTTC,CAWSPSTGFGYTF
TRBV4-1,TRBJ2-7,TRBD2,-,TGCGCCAGCAGCCCCACGGCCTCCGGGACTAGCGGCGAGCAGTACTTC,CASSPTASGTSGEQYF